These T cell receptor beta chains were read from a single sample in a study of blood T cell repertoires in COVID-19. Profiled with immunoSEQ multiplex PCR; TCRdb holds only in-frame clones, not every one. Of 250,000 or so clones detected, roughly 88% appear once; the ten largest clones hold around 1.5%. Sequenced: peripheral blood. Receptors originate from a man of 80 years or more with acute or convalescent COVID-19. Both conserved end residues are part of each CDR3. A D gene is named only where the DNA matches it firmly.

d_call,v_call,cdr3_length,j_call,cdr3_aa
TRBD2,TRBV9,16,TRBJ2-5,CASSRSGTSVQETQYF
.,TRBV3-1/TRBV3-2,15,TRBJ1-2,CASSQWSGGDYGYTF
.,TRBV7-6,15,TRBJ2-1,CASRGGQGGYNEQFF
TRBD1,TRBV29-1,14,TRBJ2-1,CSVVTTGGRGEQFF
.,TRBV7-2,15,TRBJ1-1,CASSLERQIRTEAFF
.,TRBV5-1,12,TRBJ2-1,CASSLYDNEQFF
TRBD1,TRBV9,17,TRBJ2-7,CASSVGDGGTGWYEQYF
.,TRBV6-1,14,TRBJ2-3,CASSELASTDTQYF
.,TRBV3-1/TRBV3-2,16,TRBJ2-3,CASSRRAAFSTDTQYF
TRBD2,TRBV4-3,14,TRBJ2-7,CASRILAGVGEQYF
.,TRBV7-2,14,TRBJ2-5,CASSHSGVKETQYF
.,TRBV27,15,TRBJ1-2,CASRPQNRWGYGYTF
TRBD1,TRBV19,16,TRBJ1-2,CASSNTGTGLAYGYTF
TRBD1,TRBV4-3,16,TRBJ2-2,CASSRGTGGSGGELFF
.,TRBV2,13,TRBJ1-1,CASSVEGNTEAFF